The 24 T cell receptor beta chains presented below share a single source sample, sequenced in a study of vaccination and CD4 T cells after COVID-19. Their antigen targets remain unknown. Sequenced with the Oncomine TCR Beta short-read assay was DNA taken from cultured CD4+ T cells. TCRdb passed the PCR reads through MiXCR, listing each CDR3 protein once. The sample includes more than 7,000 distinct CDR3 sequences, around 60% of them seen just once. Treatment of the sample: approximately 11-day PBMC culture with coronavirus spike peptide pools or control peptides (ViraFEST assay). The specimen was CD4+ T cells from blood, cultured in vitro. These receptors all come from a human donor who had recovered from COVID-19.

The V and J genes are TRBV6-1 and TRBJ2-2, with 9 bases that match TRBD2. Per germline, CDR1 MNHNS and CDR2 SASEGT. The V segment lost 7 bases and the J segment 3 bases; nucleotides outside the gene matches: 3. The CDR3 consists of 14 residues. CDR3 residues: CASIAGEDTGELFF. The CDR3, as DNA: TGTGCCAGCATAGCGGGGGAGGACACCGGGGAGCTGTTTTTT.

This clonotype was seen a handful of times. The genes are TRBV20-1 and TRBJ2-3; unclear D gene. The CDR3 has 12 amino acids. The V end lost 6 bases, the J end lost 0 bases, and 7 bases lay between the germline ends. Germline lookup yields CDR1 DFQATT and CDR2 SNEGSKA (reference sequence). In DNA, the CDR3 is TGCAGTGCGCCGAGCAGCACAGATACGCAGTATTTT. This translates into CSAPSSTDTQYF.

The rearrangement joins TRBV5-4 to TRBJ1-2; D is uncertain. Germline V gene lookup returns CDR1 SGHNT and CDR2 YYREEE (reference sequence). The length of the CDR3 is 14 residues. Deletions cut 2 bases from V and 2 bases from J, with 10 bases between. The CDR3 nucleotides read TGTGCCAGCAGCTTAACAGCGTTAAACTATGGCTACACCTTC. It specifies CASSLTALNYGYTF.

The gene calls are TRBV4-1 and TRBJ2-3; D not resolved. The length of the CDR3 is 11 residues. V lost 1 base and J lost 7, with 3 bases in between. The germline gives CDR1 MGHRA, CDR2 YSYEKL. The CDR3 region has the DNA TGCGCCAGCAGCCAAGCTTATACGCAGTATTTT. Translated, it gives CASSQAYTQYF.

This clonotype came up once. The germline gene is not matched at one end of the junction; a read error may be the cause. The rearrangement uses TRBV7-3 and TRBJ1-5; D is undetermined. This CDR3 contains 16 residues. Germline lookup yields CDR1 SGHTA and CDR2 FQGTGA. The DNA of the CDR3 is TGCGCCAGCAGCCAAGAGCCGACCGATAGCAATCAGCCCCAGCATTTT. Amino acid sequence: CASSQEPTDSNQPQHF.

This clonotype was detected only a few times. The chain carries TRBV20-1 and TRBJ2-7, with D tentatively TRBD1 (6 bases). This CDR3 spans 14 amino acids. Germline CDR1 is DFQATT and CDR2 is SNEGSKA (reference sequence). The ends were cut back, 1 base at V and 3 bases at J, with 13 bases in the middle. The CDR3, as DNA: TGCAGTGCTAGAGCCGACAGGCCCCACTACGAGCAGTACTTC. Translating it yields CSARADRPHYEQYF.

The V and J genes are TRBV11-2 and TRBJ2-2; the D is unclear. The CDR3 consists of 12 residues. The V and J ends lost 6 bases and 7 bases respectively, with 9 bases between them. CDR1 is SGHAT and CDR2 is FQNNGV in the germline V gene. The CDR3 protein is CASRPLGGELFF. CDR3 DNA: TGTGCCAGCAGACCCTTGGGCGGGGAGCTGTTTTTT. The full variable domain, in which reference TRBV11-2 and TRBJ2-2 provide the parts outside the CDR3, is EAGVAQSPRYKIIEKRQSVAFWCNPISGHATLYWYQQILGQGPKLLIQFQNNGVVDDSQLPKDRFSAERLKGVDSTLKIQPAKLEDSAVYLCASRPLGGELFFGEGSRLTVL.

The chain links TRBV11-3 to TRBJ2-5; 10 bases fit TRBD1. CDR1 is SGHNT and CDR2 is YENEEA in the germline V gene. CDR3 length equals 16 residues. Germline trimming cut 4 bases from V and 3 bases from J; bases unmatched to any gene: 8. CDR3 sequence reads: CASSSSWTGGEETQYF. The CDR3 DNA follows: TGTGCCAGCAGCTCCAGTTGGACAGGGGGTGAAGAGACCCAGTACTTC.

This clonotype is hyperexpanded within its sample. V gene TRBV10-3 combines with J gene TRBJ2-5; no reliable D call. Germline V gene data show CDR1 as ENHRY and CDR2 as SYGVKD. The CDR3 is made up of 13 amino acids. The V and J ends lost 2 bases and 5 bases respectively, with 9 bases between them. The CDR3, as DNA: TGTGCCATCAGTGAGCGAAAGGGTGAGACCCAGTACTTC. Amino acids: CAISERKGETQYF.

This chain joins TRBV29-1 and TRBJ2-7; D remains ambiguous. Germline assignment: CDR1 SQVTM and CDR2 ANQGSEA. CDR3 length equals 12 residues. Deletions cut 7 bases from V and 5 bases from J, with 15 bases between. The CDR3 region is CSAADGPNEQYF. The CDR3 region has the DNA TGCAGCGCCGCGGACGGCCCAAACGAGCAGTACTTC.

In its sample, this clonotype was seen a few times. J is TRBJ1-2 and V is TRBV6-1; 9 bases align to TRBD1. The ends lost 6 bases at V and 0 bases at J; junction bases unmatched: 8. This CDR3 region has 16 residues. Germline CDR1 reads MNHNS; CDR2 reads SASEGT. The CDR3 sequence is CASRGTGRNSNYGYTF. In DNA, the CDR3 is TGTGCCAGCAGGGGGACAGGGAGAAACTCTAACTATGGCTACACCTTC.

CDR3 sequence (DNA): TGTGCCAGCAGTTACCCCAGACTGGGTCAGCCCCAGCATTTT. As protein: CASSYPRLGQPQHF. The rearrangement links TRBV28 to TRBJ1-5; D call uncertain. The CDR3 is 14 residues long. The germline V gene has CDR1 MDHEN and CDR2 SYDVKM. V dropped 4 bases and J dropped 6 bases, with 13 bases sitting between them.

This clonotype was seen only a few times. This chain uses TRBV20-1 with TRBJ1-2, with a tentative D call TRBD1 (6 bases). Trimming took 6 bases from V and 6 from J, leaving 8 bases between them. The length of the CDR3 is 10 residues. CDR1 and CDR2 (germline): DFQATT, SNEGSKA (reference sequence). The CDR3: CSASGDGYTF. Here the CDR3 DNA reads TGCAGTGCCTCAGGGGATGGCTACACCTTC.

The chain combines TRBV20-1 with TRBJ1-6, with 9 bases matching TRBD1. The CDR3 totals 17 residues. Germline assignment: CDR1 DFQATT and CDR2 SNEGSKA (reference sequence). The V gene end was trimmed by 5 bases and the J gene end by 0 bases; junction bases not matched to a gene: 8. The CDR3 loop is CSARTGTGSSYNSPLHF. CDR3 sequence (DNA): TGCAGTGCTCGTACCGGGACAGGGAGCTCCTATAATTCACCCCTCCACTTT.

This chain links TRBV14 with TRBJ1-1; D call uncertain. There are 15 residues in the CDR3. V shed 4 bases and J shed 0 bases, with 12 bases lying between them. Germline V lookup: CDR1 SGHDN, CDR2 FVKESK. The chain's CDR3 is CASSPQRTLNTEAFF. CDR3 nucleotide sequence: TGTGCCAGCAGCCCCCAGCGGACCCTGAACACTGAAGCTTTCTTT.

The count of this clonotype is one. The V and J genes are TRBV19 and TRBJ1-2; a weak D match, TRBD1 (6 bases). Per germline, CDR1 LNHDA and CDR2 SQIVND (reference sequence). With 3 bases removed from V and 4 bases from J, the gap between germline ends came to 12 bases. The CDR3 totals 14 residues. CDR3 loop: CASSIRTGSYGYTF. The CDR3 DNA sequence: TGTGCCAGTAGTATCCGAACAGGGAGCTATGGCTACACCTTC.

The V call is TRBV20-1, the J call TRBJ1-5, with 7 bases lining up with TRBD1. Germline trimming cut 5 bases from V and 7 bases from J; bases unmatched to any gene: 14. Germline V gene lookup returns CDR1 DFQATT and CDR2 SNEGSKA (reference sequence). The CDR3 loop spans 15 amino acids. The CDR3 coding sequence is TGCAGTGCTCCTCCGGGACAGTTGAAAGACCAGCCCCAGCATTTT. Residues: CSAPPGQLKDQPQHF.

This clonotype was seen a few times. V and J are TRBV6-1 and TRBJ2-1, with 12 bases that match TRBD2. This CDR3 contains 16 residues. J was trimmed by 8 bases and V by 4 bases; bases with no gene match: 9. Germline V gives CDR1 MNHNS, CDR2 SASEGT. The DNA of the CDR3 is TGTGCCAGCAGTGGCCGACTAGCGGGAGTCAGGCATGAGCAGTTCTTC. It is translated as CASSGRLAGVRHEQFF.

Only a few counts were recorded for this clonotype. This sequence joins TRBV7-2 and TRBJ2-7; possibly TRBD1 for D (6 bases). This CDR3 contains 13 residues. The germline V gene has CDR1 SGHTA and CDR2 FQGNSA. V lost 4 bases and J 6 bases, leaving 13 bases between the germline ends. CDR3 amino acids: CASSSDTGPEQYF. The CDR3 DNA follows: TGTGCCAGCAGCTCCGATACAGGGCCCGAGCAGTACTTC.

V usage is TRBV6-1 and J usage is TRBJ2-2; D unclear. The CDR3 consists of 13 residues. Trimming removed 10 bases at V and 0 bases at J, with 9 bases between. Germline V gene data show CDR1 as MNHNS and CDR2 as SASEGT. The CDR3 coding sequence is TGTGCCATCGCCGGGCCGAACACCGGGGAGCTGTTTTTT. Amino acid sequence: CAIAGPNTGELFF.

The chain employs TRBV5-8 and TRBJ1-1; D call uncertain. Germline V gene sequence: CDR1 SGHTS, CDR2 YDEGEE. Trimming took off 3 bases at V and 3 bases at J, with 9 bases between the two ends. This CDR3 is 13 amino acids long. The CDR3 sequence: CASSSRVHTEAFF. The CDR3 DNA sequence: TGTGCCAGCAGCTCCCGGGTGCACACTGAAGCTTTCTTT.

In DNA form, the CDR3 reads TGTGCCAGCAGACTGGACAGGGGGGTCCGGTATGGCTACACCTTC. This gives the protein CASRLDRGVRYGYTF. This rearrangement joins TRBV28 to TRBJ1-2; 10 bases are shared with TRBD1. The V gene's germline CDR1 is MDHEN and CDR2 SYDVKM. V gave up 6 bases and J gave up 5 bases; unmatched junction bases: 9. The CDR3 is 15 amino acids.

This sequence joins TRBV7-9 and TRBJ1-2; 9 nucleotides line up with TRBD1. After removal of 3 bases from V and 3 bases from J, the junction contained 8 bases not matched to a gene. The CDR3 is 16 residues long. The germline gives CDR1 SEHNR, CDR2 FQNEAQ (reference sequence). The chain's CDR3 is CASSFGITGGDYGYTF. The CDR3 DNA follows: TGTGCCAGCAGCTTCGGAATAACAGGGGGCGACTATGGCTACACCTTC.

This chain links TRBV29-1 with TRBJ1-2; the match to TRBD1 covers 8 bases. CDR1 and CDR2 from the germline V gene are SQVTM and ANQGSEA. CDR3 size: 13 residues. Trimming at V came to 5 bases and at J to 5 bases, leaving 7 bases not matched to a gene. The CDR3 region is CSVRTGITYGYTF. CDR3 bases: TGCAGCGTTAGGACAGGGATAACTTATGGCTACACCTTC.